These T cell receptor beta chains were read from a single sample in a study of cytomegalovirus exposure and HLA in healthy donors. Produced via immunoSEQ multiplex PCR; TCRdb's table is partial and in-frame only. The sample lists about 120,000 clones; approximately 85% were seen once. The sequencing input was PBMCs. These receptors came from a man between 18 and 35 years old in good health and CMV-seronegative. CDR3s include the opening cysteine and the closing phenylalanine or tryptophan. The order of the fields is CDR3 DNA, CDR3 protein, V gene, clone size, J gene, D gene. A D gene is named only where the DNA matches it firmly. Clone size is not always given. Where it is, it says once, few, many or a class for expanded clones.

DNA: TGTGCCAGCAGCTTAGATGTAGGGGTCGTTGGAAACACCATATATTTT
CDR3: CASSLDVGVVGNTIYF
V: TRBV7-2
size: NA
J: TRBJ1-3
D: NA

DNA: TGTGCCAGCAGCTTAAGTACAGACTACGAGCAGTACTTC
CDR3: CASSLSTDYEQYF
V: TRBV7-6
size: few
J: TRBJ2-7
D: NA

DNA: TGTGCCAGCAGCTTGAGAAGCAATCAGCCCCAGCATTTT
CDR3: CASSLRSNQPQHF
V: TRBV7-2
size: NA
J: TRBJ1-5
D: NA

DNA: TGTGCCCGGCTAGGAGCGGGAGGGCCTCACACCTACACCGGGGAGCTGTTTTTT
CDR3: CARLGAGGPHTYTGELFF
V: TRBV30
size: NA
J: TRBJ2-2
D: TRBD2

DNA: TGTGCCAGCAGCTTAGCTGGAGTGGCGGGGGCCAACGTCCTGACTTTC
CDR3: CASSLAGVAGANVLTF
V: TRBV7-8
size: NA
J: TRBJ2-6
D: NA

DNA: TGTGCCAGCAGCCAAGAACTAGCGGAAAACCTCGGGGCCTACGAGCAGTACTTC
CDR3: CASSQELAENLGAYEQYF
V: TRBV4-2
size: NA
J: TRBJ2-7
D: TRBD2

DNA: TGTGCCAGCAGCAAAGGACAGGGAGGAACCGGGGAGCTGTTTTTT
CDR3: CASSKGQGGTGELFF
V: TRBV21-1
size: once
J: TRBJ2-2
D: NA

DNA: TGTGCCAGTAGCCCCGGACAGGGCTATGGCTACACCTTC
CDR3: CASSPGQGYGYTF
V: TRBV19
size: NA
J: TRBJ1-2
D: TRBD1

DNA: TGTGCCAGCAGTTTAAGCCCCGTCAATGAAGCTTTCTTT
CDR3: CASSLSPVNEAFF
V: TRBV27
size: NA
J: TRBJ1-1
D: NA

DNA: TGTGCCAGCAGCTCCACTAGCGGACTCTACGAGCAGTACTTC
CDR3: CASSSTSGLYEQYF
V: TRBV7-9
size: NA
J: TRBJ2-7
D: TRBD2

DNA: TGTGCCAGCAGCTTAGACGCCCCAACTAGCGGGAGCACAGATACGCAGTATTTT
CDR3: CASSLDAPTSGSTDTQYF
V: TRBV7-7
size: NA
J: TRBJ2-3
D: TRBD2

DNA: TGCGCCAGCAGCCAAGGAGGGGGGGCTGGTGAGACCCAGTACTTC
CDR3: CASSQGGGAGETQYF
V: TRBV4-1
size: NA
J: TRBJ2-5
D: NA

DNA: TGTGCCAGCAGCTTATCAGGGAAGGAGACCCAGTACTTC
CDR3: CASSLSGKETQYF
V: TRBV11-3
size: NA
J: TRBJ2-5
D: NA

DNA: TGTGCCAGCAGTGAGAAACCGGGACAGGGGGGCGAGCAGTACTTC
CDR3: CASSEKPGQGGEQYF
V: TRBV6-1
size: NA
J: TRBJ2-7
D: TRBD1

DNA: TGTGCCAGCAGCGAACAGGGGGCCGCTAATGAAAAACTGTTTTTT
CDR3: CASSEQGAANEKLFF
V: TRBV6-1
size: NA
J: TRBJ1-4
D: TRBD1

DNA: TGTGCCAGCAGCTCACCCGGGCACAGGTACTCCTACGAGCAGTACTTC
CDR3: CASSSPGHRYSYEQYF
V: TRBV5-5
size: NA
J: TRBJ2-7
D: NA

DNA: TGTGCCAGCAGCCAAGATTGGCGGCCCAACACTGAAGCTTTCTTT
CDR3: CASSQDWRPNTEAFF
V: TRBV14
size: NA
J: TRBJ1-1
D: NA

DNA: TGTGCCAGCAGCCCCGGGACAGGGGATCCCGCAGATACGCAGTATTTT
CDR3: CASSPGTGDPADTQYF
V: TRBV7-2
size: NA
J: TRBJ2-3
D: TRBD1

DNA: TGTGCCAGCAGTTACCCAGGACAGGGGAACACTGAAGCTTTCTTT
CDR3: CASSYPGQGNTEAFF
V: TRBV6-5
size: NA
J: TRBJ1-1
D: TRBD1

DNA: TGTGCCAGCAGCGAAAGGGGGTTAGGGCAGTACTTC
CDR3: CASSERGLGQYF
V: TRBV6-1
size: NA
J: TRBJ2-7
D: NA

DNA: TGTGCCAGCAGCCAAACGGGGGTCGCTCAGCCCCAGCATTTT
CDR3: CASSQTGVAQPQHF
V: TRBV7-9
size: NA
J: TRBJ1-5
D: NA

DNA: TGTGCCAGCAGCCCTAGCGGGACGTCCTACAATGAGCAGTTCTTC
CDR3: CASSPSGTSYNEQFF
V: TRBV5-6
size: NA
J: TRBJ2-1
D: TRBD2

DNA: TGTGCCAGCAGGGGGAGAGTTAATGAGCAGTTCTTC
CDR3: CASRGRVNEQFF
V: TRBV2
size: few
J: TRBJ2-1
D: NA

DNA: TGTGCCAGCCTTGGGACTCCTATTGGAGATACGCAGTATTTT
CDR3: CASLGTPIGDTQYF
V: TRBV2
size: NA
J: TRBJ2-3
D: NA

DNA: TGTGCCAGCAGCCTAGGGCAGTATGCTAACACTGAAGCTTTCTTT
CDR3: CASSLGQYANTEAFF
V: TRBV7-6
size: NA
J: TRBJ1-1
D: NA

DNA: TGTGCCAGCAGCGACACATTCGAAGCTTTCTTT
CDR3: CASSDTFEAFF
V: TRBV5-4
size: NA
J: TRBJ1-1
D: NA

DNA: TGTGCCAGCAGCTCCGGACAGGGGGCCTATAATTCACCCCTCCACTTT
CDR3: CASSSGQGAYNSPLHF
V: TRBV5-4
size: NA
J: TRBJ1-6
D: TRBD1